Presented here are 4 T cell receptor beta chains from one specimen sequenced in a study of shared clonotypes between healthy human individuals (dated by TCRdb to the early 2020s). Libraries came from the immunoSEQ multiplex PCR assay. The table comes from immuneACCESS by way of TCRdb, which keeps in-frame sequences with V and J called. Part of the clones is missing from these tables; in studies checked, under half for an unresolved V gene and the rest for unknown reasons. The sample data list about 1.1 million clones, and approximately 80% of these were observed just once. The ten largest clones add up to roughly 0.56% of the sample. Sequences were obtained from memory CD4+ T cells from PBMCs. The intended sense of this specimen's cell subset or site label: CD45RA-negative fraction. These receptors all come from a man between 18 and 35 years old in good health. Some clones in this sample may be carry-over from other donors' samples.

This chain links TRBV5-1 with TRBJ1-3; a weak D match, TRBD1 (5 bases). With 1 base removed from V and 0 bases from J, the gap between germline ends came to 14 bases. The CDR3 spans 17 residues. Germline CDR1 and CDR2: SGHRS and YFSETQ. The CDR3 loop reads CASSLSEGPVSGNTIYF. The CDR3 DNA follows: TGCGCCAGCAGCTTGTCCGAGGGACCGGTCTCTGGAAACACCATATATTTT.

The J gene is TRBJ1-1, the V gene TRBV7-2; D is ambiguous. This CDR3 region has 13 residues. Between the trimmed V and J ends, which lost 1 base and 7 bases, there was a span of 10 bases. CDR1 is SGHTA and CDR2 is FQGNSA in the germline V gene. CDR3 DNA: TGTGCCAGCAGCTTAGACTTGGGTAGTGAAGCTTTCTTT. Protein: CASSLDLGSEAFF. Full variable domain (outside the CDR3, taken from reference TRBV7-2 and TRBJ1-1): GAGVSQSPSNKVTEKGKDVELRCDPISGHTALYWYRQSLGQGLEFLIYFQGNSAPDKSGLPSDRFSAERTGGSVSTLTIQRTQQEDSAVYLCASSLDLGSEAFFGQGTRLTVV.

The J gene is TRBJ2-1, the V gene TRBV18; 10 bases fit TRBD2. Trimming at V came to 3 bases and at J to 1 base, leaving 18 bases not matched to a gene. The CDR3 is 21 residues long. Germline values: CDR1 KGHSH, CDR2 LQKENI. In nucleotides, the CDR3 is TGTGCCAGCTCACCGTCTGGGATAGCGGGAGGTCTATCGGGGTCCTACAATGAGCAGTTCTTC. Its protein product is CASSPSGIAGGLSGSYNEQFF.

V gene TRBV27 combines with J gene TRBJ1-6; 7 nucleotides line up with TRBD1. CDR3 length: 16 amino acids. The V gene's germline CDR1 is MNHEY and CDR2 SMNVEV (reference sequence). Losses at the gene ends were 3 bases for V and 7 bases for J; bases not matched to a gene: 9. The CDR3 is CASSFSPGGKNSPLHF. In nucleotides, the CDR3 is TGTGCCAGCAGTTTCTCCCCAGGGGGGAAAAATTCACCCCTCCACTTT.